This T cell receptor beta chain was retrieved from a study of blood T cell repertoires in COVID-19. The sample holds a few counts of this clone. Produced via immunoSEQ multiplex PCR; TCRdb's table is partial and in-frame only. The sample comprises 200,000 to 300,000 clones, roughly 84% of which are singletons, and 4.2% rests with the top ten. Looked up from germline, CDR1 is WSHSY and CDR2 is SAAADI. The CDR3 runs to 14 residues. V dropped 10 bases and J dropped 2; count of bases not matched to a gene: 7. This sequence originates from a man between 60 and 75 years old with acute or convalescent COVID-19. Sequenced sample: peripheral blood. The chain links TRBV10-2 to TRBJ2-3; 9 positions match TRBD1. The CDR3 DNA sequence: TGCGCCATCGGAAGGGACAGGGTCACAGATACGCAGTATTTT. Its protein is CAIGRDRVTDTQYF.